This TCR beta chain was identified during a study of blood T cells in healthy people across ages. Overall study: When template switching was applied, about one barcoded beta molecule was captured per two T cells. The study's findings and limits: The donors' CMV status was not determined, possibly confounding changes in expanded clonotypes. Long-lived donors exceeded aged donors in naive CD4+ cells and diversity.

Germline V lookup: CDR1 SGHRS, CDR2 YFSETQ. The CDR3 runs to 12 residues. Germline trimming cut 5 bases from V and 6 bases from J; bases unmatched to any gene: 4. About this clonotype: Its antigen is still unknown.

Together with a sample-barcoded 5' primer, a J-beta primer mix was included in a second PCR lasting about 6 to 11 cycles. TCRdb re-analysed the 5' RACE reads in MiXCR, keeping a single row per CDR3 protein. The sample shows 550,000 to 750,000 distinct CDR3 sequences, roughly 21% of them seen only once. Material for sequencing was blood. The TCR originated in a man in his 70s in good health. The genes are TRBV5-1 and TRBJ1-2; 7 bases agree with TRBD1. The CDR3 is CASSSGTDGYTF. In DNA form, the CDR3 reads TGCGCCAGCAGTTCCGGGACAGATGGCTACACCTTC.